These 18 T cell receptor beta chains were sequenced from one sample in a study of brain metastases from non-small cell lung cancer. Assay used: immunoSEQ multiplex PCR; TCRdb lists only in-frame clones, some missing. The sample contains 4,000 to 5,000 clones, roughly 90% of which appear only once. Sequencing was performed on primary lung tumor tissue. The receptors here all came from a donor at least 40 years old with non-small cell lung cancer.

The CDR3 DNA reads TGTGCCAGCCCAGAAACGCCGTCAGGGGGCGTCTATGGCTACACCTTC. It yields the protein CASPETPSGGVYGYTF. J is TRBJ1-2 and V is TRBV7-2; the match to TRBD1 covers 8 bases. Germline CDR1 SGHTA, CDR2 FQGNSA. Unmatched junction bases numbered 15, after V lost 8 bases and J lost 4 bases. The CDR3 extends over 16 amino acids.

This chain joins TRBV2 and TRBJ1-5; D is unresolved. This CDR3 contains 14 residues. Per germline, CDR1 SNHLY and CDR2 FYNNEI. V was shortened by 3 bases and J by 6 bases, with 12 bases between the two germline ends. The CDR3, as DNA: TGTGCCAGCAGTGAGTACGGTAATTTTCAGCCCCAGCATTTT. Amino acid sequence: CASSEYGNFQPQHF. The variable domain in full, completed from reference TRBV2 and TRBJ1-5, reads EPEVTQTPSHQVTQMGQEVILRCVPISNHLYFYWYRQILGQKVEFLVSFYNNEISEKSEIFDDQFSVERPDGSNFTLKIRSTKLEDSAMYFCASSEYGNFQPQHFGDGTRLSIL.

The chain is built from TRBV7-8 and TRBJ1-3; D gene ambiguous. CDR1 SGHVS and CDR2 FQNEAQ come from the germline V gene. Trimming cost V 5 bases and J 4 bases, with 6 bases left between them. The CDR3 has 12 amino acids. The CDR3 DNA is TGTGCCAGCAGCCTAAACGGAAACACCATATATTTT. Translated, it gives CASSLNGNTIYF.

A word on this clone: One end of the junction is discordant with germline, which a read error may explain. The V gene is TRBV29-1, the J gene TRBJ2-7; the D gene is possibly TRBD1 (6 bases). The CDR3 extends over 12 amino acids. Germline CDR1 is SQVTM and CDR2 is ANQGSEA. The CDR3 protein is CSAGQTTYEQYF. The CDR3 bases are TGCAGCGCCGGACAGACTACCTATGAGCAGTATTTC.

The chain couples TRBV21-1 to TRBJ2-5. The J call may not be correct, given that the DNA end is closer to TRBJ2-7. TRBV21-1 is described as a pseudogene. The CDR3 extends over 14 amino acids. In DNA, the CDR3 is TGTGCCAGCAGATGGACGGATTTTTCCTACGAGCAGTACTTC. Translation: CASRWTDFSYEQYF.

The J gene is TRBJ2-7, the V gene TRBV6-5; 7 nucleotides align to TRBD2. The germline V gene encodes CDR1 MNHEY and CDR2 SVGAGI. This CDR3 is built from 15 residues. V shed 6 bases, J shed 2 bases, and the junction held 10 bases outside the gene matches. Here the CDR3 reads CASSQEGGGTYEQYF. The CDR3 DNA is TGTGCCAGCAGCCAAGAGGGCGGGGGAACCTACGAGCAGTACTTC.

In the case of this clone: At one boundary the junction diverges from the germline segment, which might be a read error. V is TRBV19 and J is TRBJ2-3; D may correspond to TRBD1 or TRBD2 (6 bases each). The CDR3 has 12 residues. The germline gives CDR1 LNHDA, CDR2 SQIVND (reference sequence). In DNA, the CDR3 is TGTGCTAGTAGTAGGGGGGTCGATACGCAGTATTTT. Amino acids: CASSRGVDTQYF.

This chain joins TRBV2 and TRBJ1-2, with D possibly being TRBD1 (6 bases). Germline V gene data show CDR1 as SNHLY and CDR2 as FYNNEI. This CDR3 is built from 16 residues. Trimming shortened V by 6 bases and J by 4 bases, and 21 bases separated the two germline ends. The CDR3 is CASRDAGAAGVYGYTF. Written as DNA, the CDR3 is TGTGCCAGCAGAGACGCAGGGGCCGCGGGGGTCTATGGCTACACCTTC.

With regard to this clone: At one end, the junction sequence differs from germline, possibly due to a read error. Other nucleotide sequences from this sample produce the same CDR3. The V call is TRBV19, the J call TRBJ2-1, with D perhaps matching TRBD1 (5 bases). There are 14 residues in the CDR3. Germline lookup yields CDR1 LNHDA and CDR2 SQIVND (reference sequence). The CDR3 nucleotides are TGTGCCAGTAGTATAATCGGCCTGGACAATGAACAGTTCTTC. Translation gives CASSIIGLDNEQFF. Full variable domain (rest looked up from reference TRBV19 and TRBJ2-1): DGGITQSPKYLFRKEGQNVTLSCEQNLNHDAMYWYRQDPGQGLRLIYYSQIVNDFQKGDIAEGYSVSREKKESFPLTVTSAQKNPTAFYLCASSIIGLDNEQFFGPGTRLTVL.

This sequence joins TRBV9 and TRBJ1-1; D not resolved. In germline, CDR1 is SGDLS, CDR2 YYNGEE. Trimming stripped 0 bases from V and 1 base from J, with 13 bases between. The CDR3 runs to 16 residues. The CDR3 loop is CASSVGLGIQNTEAFF. In nucleotides, the CDR3 is TGTGCCAGCAGCGTAGGCCTAGGGATACAGAACACTGAAGCTTTCTTT.

The chain employs TRBV6-4 and TRBJ2-2; 10 nucleotides match TRBD1. The CDR3 has 17 amino acids. CDR1 MRHNA and CDR2 SNTAGT come from the germline V gene. V trimming: 8 bases; J trimming: 0 bases; junction bases outside the gene matches: 9. For the CDR3, the DNA is TGTGCCAGCTTCACTAGGGACAGGGGACCGAACACCGGGGAGCTGTTTTTT. Encoded protein: CASFTRDRGPNTGELFF.

This sequence joins TRBV2 and TRBJ2-3; D not certain. V was trimmed by 3 bases and J by 2 bases, leaving 9 bases between them. Germline CDR1 reads SNHLY; CDR2 reads FYNNEI. The CDR3 contains 14 residues. The CDR3 DNA is TGTGCCAGCAGTGAGGGCAGAAACACAGATACGCAGTATTTT. Its translation: CASSEGRNTDTQYF. Full variable domain (missing parts from reference TRBV2 and TRBJ2-3): EPEVTQTPSHQVTQMGQEVILRCVPISNHLYFYWYRQILGQKVEFLVSFYNNEISEKSEIFDDQFSVERPDGSNFTLKIRSTKLEDSAMYFCASSEGRNTDTQYFGPGTRLTVL.

This clone has only one observation. V is TRBV3-1 (or the pseudogene TRBV3-2) and J is TRBJ1-1; D gene unclear. Per the germline V gene, CDR1 is LGHDT and CDR2 is YNNKEL (reference sequence). The CDR3 spans 10 residues. Between the trimmed V and J ends, which lost 8 bases and 3 bases, there was a span of 4 bases. The CDR3 reads CASGDTEAFF. CDR3 DNA: TGTGCCAGCGGGGACACTGAAGCTTTCTTT.

The gene calls are TRBV3-1 (or the pseudogene TRBV3-2) and TRBJ2-1; D is ambiguous. The CDR3 is 15 amino acids. The V gene lost 4 bases and the J gene lost 5 bases, with 15 bases spanning the gap. The germline CDR1 and CDR2 sequences are LGHDT and YNNKEL (reference sequence). CDR3 nucleotide sequence: TGTGCCAGCAGCCTTTCGGCAACCCCACACAATGAGCAGTTCTTC. It is translated as CASSLSATPHNEQFF.

This sequence joins TRBV28 and TRBJ2-5, with D possibly matching TRBD2 (5 bases). V lost 7 bases and J 5 bases, leaving 11 bases between the germline ends. From germline, CDR1 is MDHEN and CDR2 SYDVKM. CDR3 length equals 12 residues. Here the CDR3 reads CASTSEGETQYF. In DNA, the CDR3 is TGTGCCAGCACCTCAGAGGGTGAGACCCAGTACTTC. Looking up the rest from reference TRBV28 and TRBJ2-5 gives the full variable domain: DVKVTQSSRYLVKRTGEKVFLECVQDMDHENMFWYRQDPGLGLRLIYFSYDVKMKEKGDIPEGYSVSREKKERFSLILESASTNQTSMYLCASTSEGETQYFGPGTRLLVL.

J is TRBJ2-1 and V is TRBV29-1; D might be TRBD1 or TRBD2, each matching 5 bases. The CDR3 totals 10 residues. The ends were cut back, 6 bases at V and 5 bases at J, with 5 bases in the middle. Germline CDR1 SQVTM, CDR2 ANQGSEA. The DNA of the CDR3 is TGCAGCGTGGGGGACAATGAGCAGTTCTTC. Translating it yields CSVGDNEQFF.

This clone was counted once. The J gene is TRBJ2-7, the V gene TRBV2, with D possibly being TRBD2 (6 bases). The length of the CDR3 is 13 residues. CDR1 SNHLY and CDR2 FYNNEI come from the germline V gene. Trimming took 4 bases from V and 3 from J, leaving 10 bases between them. As DNA, the CDR3 is TGTGCCAGCAGTGGGACGGGGGACTACGAGCAGTACTTC. Translating gives CASSGTGDYEQYF. The full variable domain, rest sourced from reference TRBV2 and TRBJ2-7, is EPEVTQTPSHQVTQMGQEVILRCVPISNHLYFYWYRQILGQKVEFLVSFYNNEISEKSEIFDDQFSVERPDGSNFTLKIRSTKLEDSAMYFCASSGTGDYEQYFGPGTRLTVT.

Details on this clone: The germline gene is not matched at one end of the junction; a read error may be the cause. The chain carries TRBV24-1 and TRBJ1-4; D gene ambiguous. From germline, CDR1 is KGHDR and CDR2 SFDVKD. This CDR3 is 13 amino acids long. CDR3: CATSAAGDEKLFF. The DNA for the CDR3 is TGTGCCACCAGTGCCGCTGGGGATGAAAAACTATTTTTT.